This TCR beta chain appears in the sequencing data of a study of vaccination and CD4 T cells after COVID-19. The germline gives CDR1 SQVTM, CDR2 ANQGSEA. CDR3 length: 15 residues. Trimming cost V 4 bases and J 0 bases, with 13 bases left between them. Indicated treatment: roughly 11-day PBMC culture with coronavirus spike peptide pools or control peptides (ViraFEST assay). Sequence data for DNA of cultured CD4+ T cells were generated by the Oncomine TCR Beta short-read assay. TCRdb ran MiXCR on the PCR reads and lists one entry per CDR3 protein. The repertoire holds some 14,000 distinct CDR3 sequences, 20% to 30% seen once, with 15% to 20% in the top ten. As to this clonotype: Antigen unknown.

Broader study findings: It was found that, in convalescent patients, 304 of 307 vaccine-specific clones were spike mono-reactive.

V usage is TRBV29-1 and J usage is TRBJ2-1, with TRBD1 as a possible D gene (6 bases). This TCR was sampled from a human donor who had recovered from COVID-19. The sample consisted of CD4+ T cells from blood, cultured in vitro, taken after SARS-CoV-2 vaccination. CDR3 sequence reads: CSVGGHSSSYNEQFF. The CDR3 DNA is TGCAGCGTTGGGGGACATTCGAGCTCCTACAATGAGCAGTTCTTC.